The next 13 T cell receptor beta chains were all read from a single sample in a study of T cells after yellow fever vaccination. TCRdb reanalysed the 5' RACE reads using MiXCR and keeps one entry per CDR3 protein. The table shows 200,000 to 250,000 distinct CDR3 sequences, with approximately 3.3% occurring only once. The sample consisted of CD4+ T cells sorted from PBMCs, taken 10 days after the yellow fever booster vaccination. The receptors here all came from a young man who received the YFV17D yellow fever vaccine.

The rearrangement links TRBV6-5 to TRBJ1-6, with 7 bases fitting TRBD1. Unmatched junction bases numbered 3, after V lost 2 bases and J lost 5 bases. The V gene's germline CDR1 is MNHEY and CDR2 SVGAGI. The CDR3 sequence is 15 residues long. The CDR3 sequence: CASSYRDRNNSPLHF. As DNA, the CDR3 is TGTGCCAGCAGTTACCGGGACAGAAATAATTCACCCCTCCACTTT.

This clonotype was counted at least ten times. This chain links TRBV30 with TRBJ2-5, with 8 bases aligning to TRBD1. CDR3 length equals 13 residues. Germline CDR1 and CDR2: GTSNPN and SVGIG (reference sequence). Losses at the gene ends were 4 bases for V and 5 bases for J; bases not matched to a gene: 6. CDR3: CAWTSGGGETQYF. In DNA, the CDR3 is TGTGCCTGGACGTCAGGGGGCGGTGAGACCCAGTACTTC.

DNA for the CDR3: TGCAGTGCTAGCCCCCTAGGGGCCAACGTCCTGACTTTC. It yields the protein CSASPLGANVLTF. V gene TRBV20-1 combines with J gene TRBJ2-6; D is undetermined. The V gene lost 3 bases and the J gene lost 4 bases, with 7 bases spanning the gap. The CDR3 is made up of 13 amino acids. The germline gives CDR1 DFQATT, CDR2 SNEGSKA (reference sequence).

There are a few counts of this clonotype. The CDR3 reads CSASFLTGPFSYEQYV. The CDR3 DNA is TGCAGTGCCTCCTTCCTGACAGGGCCCTTCTCCTACGAGCAGTACGTC. The chain links TRBV20-1 to TRBJ2-7, with TRBD1 identical over 7 bases. CDR1 and CDR2 (germline): DFQATT, SNEGSKA (reference sequence). V dropped 6 bases and J dropped 0; count of bases not matched to a gene: 14. This CDR3 is built from 16 residues.

This clonotype was counted at least ten times. The chain carries TRBV12-3 or TRBV12-4 and TRBJ2-6; TRBD2 is a possible D gene (7 bases). V was shortened by 4 bases and J by 0 bases, with 16 bases between the two germline ends. This CDR3 has 18 residues. CDR3 amino acids: CASSSWGGRGSGANVLTF. CDR3 nucleotide sequence: TGTGCCAGCAGTTCGTGGGGGGGCAGGGGCTCTGGGGCCAACGTCCTGACTTTC.

This clonotype occurred many times. The chain has TRBV5-1 and TRBJ2-1; 13 bases align to TRBD2. This CDR3 contains 16 residues. Germline assignment: CDR1 SGHRS and CDR2 YFSETQ. The V and J ends lost 4 bases and 9 bases, in that order; junction bases with no gene match: 10. CDR3 sequence reads: CASSALTSGGAREQFF. The CDR3 nucleotides are TGCGCCAGCAGCGCACTCACTAGCGGGGGGGCCCGTGAGCAGTTCTTC.

CDR3 sequence (DNA): TGTGCCAGCAGTCACACAGGGGGGTGGGCTTTCTTT. The encoded protein is CASSHTGGWAFF. This chain joins TRBV12-3 or TRBV12-4 and TRBJ1-1, with 8 bases fitting TRBD1. V trimming: 5 bases; J trimming: 11 bases; junction bases outside the gene matches: 7. The CDR3 has 12 residues.

This clonotype was counted only a few times. This chain connects TRBV6-5 to TRBJ2-2; the match to TRBD2 covers 11 bases. V was pared by 6 bases and J by 0 bases, with 3 bases of the junction left unmatched. CDR3 size: 16 residues. The germline CDR1 and CDR2 sequences are MNHEY and SVGAGI. This CDR3 is CASRQTSGANTGELFF. DNA for the CDR3: TGTGCCAGCAGACAGACTAGCGGGGCGAACACCGGGGAGCTGTTTTTT.

This clonotype was seen repeatedly, ten times or more. This chain uses TRBV23-1 with TRBJ2-2; a weak D match, TRBD2 (6 bases). TRBV23-1 is assigned to the ORF class and has an uncertain function. V was cut by 1 base and J by 3 bases, with 12 bases left in between. The CDR3 covers 16 residues. The CDR3 spells CASSQLGGQDTGELFF. The CDR3 bases are TGCGCCAGCAGTCAATTGGGAGGACAAGACACCGGGGAGCTGTTTTTT.

This clonotype was recorded at least ten times. The chain has TRBV7-9 and TRBJ1-1, with 7 bases aligning to TRBD1. The CDR3 spans 13 residues. With 6 bases clipped from V and 7 bases from J, the junction kept 8 bases outside the gene matches. Germline CDR1 SEHNR, CDR2 FQNEAQ (reference sequence). The CDR3 protein is CASRPGQEGEAFF. CDR3 coding DNA: TGTGCCAGCAGACCCGGACAGGAAGGTGAAGCTTTCTTT. The full variable domain, rest sourced from reference TRBV7-9 and TRBJ1-1, is DTGVSQNPRHKITKRGQNVTFRCDPISEHNRLYWYRQTLGQGPEFLTYFQNEAQLEKSRLLSDRFSAERPKGSFSTLEIQRTEQGDSAMYLCASRPGQEGEAFFGQGTRLTVV.

The V call is TRBV7-9, the J call TRBJ1-5; 12 nucleotides line up with TRBD1. The CDR3 consists of 19 residues. V dropped 0 bases and J dropped 5; count of bases not matched to a gene: 11. CDR1 is SEHNR and CDR2 is FQNEAQ in the germline V gene (reference sequence). The CDR3 nucleotides are TGTGCCAGCAGCTTAGCCGGGACAGGGGGCTTCGAAGAGGATCAGCCCCAGCATTTT. Translation: CASSLAGTGGFEEDQPQHF. Filled out from reference TRBV7-9 and TRBJ1-5, the complete variable domain reads DTGVSQNPRHKITKRGQNVTFRCDPISEHNRLYWYRQTLGQGPEFLTYFQNEAQLEKSRLLSDRFSAERPKGSFSTLEIQRTEQGDSAMYLCASSLAGTGGFEEDQPQHFGDGTRLSIL.

This clonotype was counted many times. The V call is TRBV14, the J call TRBJ2-5; D uncertain. The germline CDR1 and CDR2 sequences are SGHDN and FVKESK. The CDR3 runs 15 residues. Trimming removed 4 bases at V and 2 bases at J, with 14 bases between. The CDR3 protein is CASSPRSGFQETQYF. CDR3 bases: TGTGCCAGCAGCCCTCGGTCCGGTTTTCAAGAGACCCAGTACTTC.

Of note for this clonotype: With a much larger clone just one base away, this may be a read error. This chain links TRBV5-1 with TRBJ2-3; TRBD2 aligns across 9 bases. The germline gives CDR1 SGHRS, CDR2 YFSETQ. This CDR3 has 17 residues. The CDR3 loop is CAISLAVASGGTDTQYF. In DNA form, the CDR3 reads TGCGCCATCAGCTTGGCCGTCGCTAGCGGGGGCACAGATACGCAGTATTTT.